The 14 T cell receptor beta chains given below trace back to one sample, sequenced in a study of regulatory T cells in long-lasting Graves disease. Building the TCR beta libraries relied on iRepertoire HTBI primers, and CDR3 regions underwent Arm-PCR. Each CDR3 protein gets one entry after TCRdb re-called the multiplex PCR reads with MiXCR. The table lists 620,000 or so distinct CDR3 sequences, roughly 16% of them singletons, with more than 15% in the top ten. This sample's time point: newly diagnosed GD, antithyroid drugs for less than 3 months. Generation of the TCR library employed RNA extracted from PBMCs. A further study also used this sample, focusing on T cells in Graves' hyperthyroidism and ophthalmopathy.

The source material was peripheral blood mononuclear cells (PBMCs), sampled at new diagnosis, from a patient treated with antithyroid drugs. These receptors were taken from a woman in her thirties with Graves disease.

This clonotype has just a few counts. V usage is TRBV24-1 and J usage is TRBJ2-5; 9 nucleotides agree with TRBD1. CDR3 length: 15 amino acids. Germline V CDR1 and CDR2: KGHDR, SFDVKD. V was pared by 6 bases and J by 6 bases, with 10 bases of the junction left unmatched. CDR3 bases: TGTGCCACCAGTAGGACAGGGGCCCAGGGGAAGACCCAGTACTTC. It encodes CATSRTGAQGKTQYF.

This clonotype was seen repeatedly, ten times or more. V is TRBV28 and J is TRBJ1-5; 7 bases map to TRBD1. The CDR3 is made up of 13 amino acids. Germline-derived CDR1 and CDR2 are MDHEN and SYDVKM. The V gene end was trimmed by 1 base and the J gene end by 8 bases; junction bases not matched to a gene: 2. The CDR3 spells CASSLYRGEPQHF. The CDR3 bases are TGTGCCAGCAGTTTATACAGGGGTGAGCCCCAGCATTTT.

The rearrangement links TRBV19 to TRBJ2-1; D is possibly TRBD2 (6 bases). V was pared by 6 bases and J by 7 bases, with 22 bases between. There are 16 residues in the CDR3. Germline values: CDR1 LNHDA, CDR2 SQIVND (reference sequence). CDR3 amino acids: CASRNRGAAGGNEQFF. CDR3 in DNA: TGTGCCAGTAGGAATCGTGGGGCCGCTGGGGGGAATGAGCAGTTCTTC.

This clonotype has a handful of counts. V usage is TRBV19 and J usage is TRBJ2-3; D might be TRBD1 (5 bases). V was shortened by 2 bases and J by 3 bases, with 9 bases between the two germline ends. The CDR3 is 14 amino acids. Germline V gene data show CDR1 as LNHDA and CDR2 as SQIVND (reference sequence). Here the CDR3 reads CASSIQGVTDTQYF. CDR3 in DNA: TGTGCCAGTAGTATACAAGGGGTGACAGATACGCAGTATTTT.

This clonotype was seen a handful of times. CDR3 sequence: CASSARDSANYGYTF. The CDR3, as DNA: TGTGCCAGCTCAGCGAGGGACAGTGCTAACTATGGCTACACCTTC. V usage is TRBV18 and J usage is TRBJ1-2, with 7 bases lining up with TRBD1. The CDR3 runs to 15 residues. Germline trimming cut 5 bases from V and 0 bases from J; bases unmatched to any gene: 6. Germline V gene lookup returns CDR1 KGHSH and CDR2 LQKENI.

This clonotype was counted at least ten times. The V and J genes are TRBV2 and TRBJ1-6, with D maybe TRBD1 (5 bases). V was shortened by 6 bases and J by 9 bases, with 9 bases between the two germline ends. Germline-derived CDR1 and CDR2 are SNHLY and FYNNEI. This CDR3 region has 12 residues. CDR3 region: CASRGLGSPLHF. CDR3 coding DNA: TGTGCCAGCAGGGGGCTAGGTTCACCCCTCCACTTT.

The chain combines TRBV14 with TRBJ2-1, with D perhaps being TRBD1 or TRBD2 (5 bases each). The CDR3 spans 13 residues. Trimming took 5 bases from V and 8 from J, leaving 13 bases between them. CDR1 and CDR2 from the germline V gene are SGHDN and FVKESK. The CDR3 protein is CASSYYPGHEQFF. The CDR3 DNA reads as TGTGCCAGCAGCTACTACCCGGGGCATGAGCAGTTCTTC.

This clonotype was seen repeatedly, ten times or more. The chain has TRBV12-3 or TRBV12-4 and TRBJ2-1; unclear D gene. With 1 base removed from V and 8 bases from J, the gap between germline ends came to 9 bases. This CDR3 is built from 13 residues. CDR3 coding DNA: TGTGCCAGCAGTTTAGGACTCCTCTATGAGCAGTTCTTC. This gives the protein CASSLGLLYEQFF.

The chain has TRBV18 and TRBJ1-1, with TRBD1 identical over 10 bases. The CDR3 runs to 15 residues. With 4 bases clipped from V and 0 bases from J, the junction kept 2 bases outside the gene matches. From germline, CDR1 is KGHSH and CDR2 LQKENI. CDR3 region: CASSRTGGMNTEAFF. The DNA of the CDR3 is TGTGCCAGCTCACGGACAGGGGGGATGAACACTGAAGCTTTCTTT.

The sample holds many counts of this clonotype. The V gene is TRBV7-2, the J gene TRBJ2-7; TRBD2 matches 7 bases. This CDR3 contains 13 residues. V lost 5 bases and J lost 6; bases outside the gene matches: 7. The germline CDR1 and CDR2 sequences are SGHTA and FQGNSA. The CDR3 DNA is TGTGCCAGCAGCCTCATCGAGCGGGGCGAGCAGTACTTC. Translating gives CASSLIERGEQYF.

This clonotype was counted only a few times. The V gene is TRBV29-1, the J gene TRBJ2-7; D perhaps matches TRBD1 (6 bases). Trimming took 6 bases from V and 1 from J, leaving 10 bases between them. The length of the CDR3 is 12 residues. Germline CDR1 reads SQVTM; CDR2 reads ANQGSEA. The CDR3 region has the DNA TGCAGCGTACGGACAGTTTCCTACGAGCAGTACTTC. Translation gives CSVRTVSYEQYF.

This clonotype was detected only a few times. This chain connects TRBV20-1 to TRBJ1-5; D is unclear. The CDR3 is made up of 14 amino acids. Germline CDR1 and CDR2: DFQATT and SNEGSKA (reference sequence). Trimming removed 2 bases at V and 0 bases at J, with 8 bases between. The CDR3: CSARPPYSNQPQHF. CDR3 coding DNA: TGCAGTGCTAGACCCCCCTATAGCAATCAGCCCCAGCATTTT.

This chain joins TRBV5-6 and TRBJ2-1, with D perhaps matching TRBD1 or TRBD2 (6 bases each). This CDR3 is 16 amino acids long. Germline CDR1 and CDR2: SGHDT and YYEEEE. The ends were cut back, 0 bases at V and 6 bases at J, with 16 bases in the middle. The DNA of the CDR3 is TGTGCCAGCAGCTTGGAAGGGGGGACGATCGGCAATGAGCAGTTCTTC. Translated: CASSLEGGTIGNEQFF.

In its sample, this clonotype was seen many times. CDR3 nucleotides: TGTGCCAGCAGGGTCCGGAATGAAAAACTGTTTTTT. As protein: CASRVRNEKLFF. The chain links TRBV6-1 to TRBJ1-4; D gene unclear. The CDR3 is 12 amino acids. Germline V lookup: CDR1 MNHNS, CDR2 SASEGT. V lost 6 bases and J 5 bases, leaving 7 bases between the germline ends.